The 24 T cell receptor beta chains reported below all come from one sample, sequenced in a study of long-term antiretroviral therapy in people with HIV. Sequencing used immunoSEQ v3.0 at survey level. Using immunoSEQ multiplex PCR, the repertoire was profiled, and TCRdb retains in-frame clones only, with some absent. The repertoire holds 16,000 or so clones, with roughly 84% as singletons. The specimen comprised unsorted PBMCs, sampled 0.5 years after starting antiretroviral therapy. Receptors were obtained from a woman aged 40 to 50 with HIV.

CDR3 bases: TGTGCCAGCATGCCGACAGTTAATGAAAAACTGTTTTTT. Protein product: CASMPTVNEKLFF. The J gene is TRBJ1-4, the V gene TRBV2; D is perhaps TRBD1 (5 bases). Germline V lookup: CDR1 SNHLY, CDR2 FYNNEI. Trimming cost V 7 bases and J 4 bases, with 10 bases left between them. This CDR3 is 13 amino acids long.

The chain joins TRBV14 to TRBJ1-1; 8 bases match TRBD1. The CDR3 consists of 15 residues. The V gene's germline CDR1 is SGHDN and CDR2 FVKESK. V gave up 2 bases and J gave up 0 bases; unmatched junction bases: 2. The CDR3 region has the DNA TGTGCCAGCAGCCAACAGGGGGCATTGAACACTGAAGCTTTCTTT. This translates into CASSQQGALNTEAFF.

J is TRBJ2-5 and V is TRBV7-9; unclear D gene. The J call may be faulty, since TRBJ2-7 better matches the DNA end. This CDR3 region has 13 residues. Germline CDR1 SEHNR, CDR2 FQNEAQ (reference sequence). The CDR3 is CASSHPTSHEQYF. CDR3 nucleotide sequence: TGTGCCAGCAGCCATCCAACTTCGCACGAGCAGTACTTC.

The V gene is TRBV6-5, the J gene TRBJ2-1; D call uncertain. V was shortened by 2 bases and J by 8 bases, with 19 bases between the two germline ends. Per germline, CDR1 MNHEY and CDR2 SVGAGI. The CDR3 has 16 residues. This CDR3 reads CASSYDRSMALYEQFF. The CDR3 nucleotides are TGTGCCAGCAGTTACGACCGGTCCATGGCCCTCTATGAGCAGTTCTTC.

V and J are TRBV27 and TRBJ2-7, with TRBD1 matching 7 bases. The length of the CDR3 is 13 residues. CDR1 and CDR2 (germline): MNHEY, SMNVEV (reference sequence). V shed 5 bases, J shed 10 bases, and the junction held 11 bases outside the gene matches. The CDR3 loop is CASSQKPTGEQYF. CDR3 coding DNA: TGTGCCAGCAGTCAAAAACCTACAGGGGAACAGTACTTC.

V usage is TRBV5-5 and J usage is TRBJ2-3, with D tentatively TRBD1 (6 bases). Deletions cut 4 bases from V and 0 bases from J, with 9 bases between. The length of the CDR3 is 14 residues. Germline CDR1 SGHKS, CDR2 YYEKEE (reference sequence). The CDR3 loop reads CASSRGGSTDTQYF. The CDR3 coding sequence is TGTGCCAGCAGCAGAGGGGGAAGCACAGATACGCAGTATTTT.

The chain couples TRBV9 to TRBJ1-2, with 9 bases identical to TRBD1. V gave up 0 bases and J gave up 4 bases; unmatched junction bases: 13. Germline V CDR1 and CDR2: SGDLS, YYNGEE. This CDR3 is built from 18 residues. As DNA, the CDR3 is TGTGCCAGCAGCGTAGGCCGGGACAGGGCCCTACCCTTCTATGGCTACACCTTC. Amino acids: CASSVGRDRALPFYGYTF.

J is TRBJ1-5 and V is TRBV7-9; 10 bases agree with TRBD1. This CDR3 region has 13 residues. The V gene's germline CDR1 is SEHNR and CDR2 FQNEAQ (reference sequence). With 5 bases clipped from V and 9 bases from J, the junction kept 4 bases outside the gene matches. CDR3 coding DNA: TGTGCCAGCAGCAACGGACAGGGGGGGCCCCAGCATTTT. Translated: CASSNGQGGPQHF.

The chain combines TRBV18 with TRBJ2-2, with D perhaps TRBD2 (5 bases). Trimming took off 2 bases at V and 1 base at J, with 11 bases between the two ends. The CDR3 is made up of 16 amino acids. Per germline, CDR1 KGHSH and CDR2 LQKENI. The CDR3 here is CASSPRSGLNTGELFF. The CDR3 nucleotides read TGTGCCAGCTCACCAAGGAGCGGATTGAACACCGGGGAGCTGTTTTTT. The full variable domain, completed using reference TRBV18 and TRBJ2-2, is NAGVMQNPRHLVRRRGQEARLRCSPMKGHSHVYWYRQLPEEGLKFMVYLQKENIIDESGMPKERFSAEFPKEGPSILRIQQVVRGDSAAYFCASSPRSGLNTGELFFGEGSRLTVL.

The rearrangement links TRBV18 to TRBJ1-2, with TRBD1 as a possible D gene (5 bases). Germline values: CDR1 KGHSH, CDR2 LQKENI. CDR3 length: 14 amino acids. The V and J ends lost 6 bases and 5 bases respectively, with 16 bases between them. The CDR3 loop reads CASSQGSTEYGYTF. The CDR3 coding sequence is TGTGCCAGCTCTCAGGGTTCCACAGAATATGGCTACACCTTC. Full variable domain (missing parts from reference TRBV18 and TRBJ1-2): NAGVMQNPRHLVRRRGQEARLRCSPMKGHSHVYWYRQLPEEGLKFMVYLQKENIIDESGMPKERFSAEFPKEGPSILRIQQVVRGDSAAYFCASSQGSTEYGYTFGSGTRLTVV.

The chain is built from TRBV10-3 and TRBJ1-3, with D unclear. CDR3 size: 14 residues. V lost 5 bases and J lost 0, with 8 bases in between. From germline, CDR1 is ENHRY and CDR2 SYGVKD. CDR3 in DNA: TGTGCCATCAGTCCCCTGGCCTCTGGAAACACCATATATTTT. Protein: CAISPLASGNTIYF.

This rearrangement joins TRBV4-3 to TRBJ2-1, with 9 positions matching TRBD2. The V gene's germline CDR1 is LGHNA and CDR2 YSLEER. CDR3 length: 16 amino acids. Trimming took 4 bases from V and 4 from J; bases not matched to a gene: 8. CDR3 coding DNA: TGCGCCAGCAGCCGCGGTTCGGCGGGAGGGTACAATGAGCAGTTCTTC. It codes for CASSRGSAGGYNEQFF.

V usage is TRBV19 and J usage is TRBJ2-4; 8 bases map to TRBD2. Germline CDR1 LNHDA, CDR2 SQIVND (reference sequence). V shed 3 bases and J 1 base; nucleotides not matched to a gene: 2. The CDR3 contains 15 residues. CDR3 sequence reads: CASSMGGRAKNIQYF. CDR3 coding DNA: TGTGCCAGTAGTATGGGCGGGAGGGCCAAAAACATTCAGTACTTC.

Here the CDR3 DNA reads TGTGCCAGCAGTGGGGGACTAGAATACAATGAGCAGTTCTTC. As protein: CASSGGLEYNEQFF. The rearrangement uses TRBV5-8 and TRBJ2-1, with TRBD2 matching 8 bases. This CDR3 spans 14 amino acids. Germline values: CDR1 SGHTS, CDR2 YDEGEE. With V trimmed by 5 bases and J by 4 bases, 5 bases remained unmatched.

The J gene is TRBJ2-1, the V gene TRBV5-4, with 8 bases aligning to TRBD2. V dropped 2 bases and J dropped 5; count of bases not matched to a gene: 6. The CDR3 runs 15 residues. Germline V gene sequence: CDR1 SGHNT, CDR2 YYREEE (reference sequence). The CDR3, as DNA: TGTGCCAGCAGCTTTAAGCGGGAGAAACACAATGAGCAGTTCTTC. As protein: CASSFKREKHNEQFF.

J is TRBJ2-5 and V is TRBV11-3; 12 nucleotides align to TRBD2. Germline-derived CDR1 and CDR2 are SGHNT and YENEEA. V dropped 2 bases and J dropped 4; count of bases not matched to a gene: 8. There are 17 residues in the CDR3. DNA for the CDR3: TGTGCCAGCAGCTTAACTAGCGGGAGGACCTCATCAGAGACCCAGTACTTC. Protein sequence: CASSLTSGRTSSETQYF.

In the case of this clone: The same CDR3 also results from other DNA sequences found in this sample. The chain joins TRBV29-1 to TRBJ2-5; 12 nucleotides match TRBD1. CDR3 length: 13 residues. The J segment lost 5 bases and the V segment lost 4 bases, leaving 2 bases of the junction unmatched. Germline values: CDR1 SQVTM, CDR2 ANQGSEA. DNA of the CDR3: TGCAGCGTTGCGGGACAGGGGGCGGAGACCCAGTACTTC. Amino acids: CSVAGQGAETQYF.

The chain recombines TRBV15 with TRBJ2-1; weak D call: TRBD2 (6 bases). The V end was cut by 6 bases, the J end by 3 bases, with 9 bases between. Per the germline V gene, CDR1 is LNHNV and CDR2 is YYDKDF (reference sequence). The CDR3 runs 13 residues. This CDR3 is CATRRRDYNEQFF. The CDR3 DNA reads as TGTGCCACCAGGCGGAGGGACTACAATGAGCAGTTCTTC.

This chain connects TRBV5-4 to TRBJ2-1; D is perhaps TRBD1 or TRBD2 (5 bases each). CDR3 length equals 16 residues. Germline-derived CDR1 and CDR2 are SGHNT and YYREEE (reference sequence). The V end lost 2 bases, the J end lost 3 bases, and 15 bases lay between the germline ends. The CDR3, as DNA: TGTGCCAGCAGCTTTACCAGGGAAAGCGGCTACAATGAGCAGTTCTTC. Translating gives CASSFTRESGYNEQFF.

J is TRBJ1-2 and V is TRBV27, with D tentatively TRBD1 (6 bases). This CDR3 comprises 17 residues. CDR1 is MNHEY and CDR2 is SMNVEV in the germline V gene (reference sequence). V was cut by 6 bases and J by 3 bases, with 23 bases left in between. In DNA form, the CDR3 reads TGTGCCAGCAGAGTGACTTGGGACACCCAACCCCACTATGGCTACACCTTC. Its protein is CASRVTWDTQPHYGYTF.

The chain is built from TRBV14 and TRBJ2-1, with D possibly being TRBD2 (7 bases). Trimming removed 6 bases from V and 0 bases from J, with 12 bases in between. The germline gives CDR1 SGHDN, CDR2 FVKESK. This CDR3 region has 15 residues. The CDR3 coding sequence is TGTGCCAGCAGACTAGGGGGGGGCTCCTACAATGAGCAGTTCTTC. As protein: CASRLGGGSYNEQFF.

The V gene is TRBV5-1, the J gene TRBJ2-2; possible D gene TRBD1, 6 bases. CDR1 is SGHRS, CDR2 YFSETQ, per germline. V was trimmed by 5 bases and J by 6 bases, leaving 20 bases between them. The CDR3 loop spans 16 amino acids. The CDR3 DNA sequence: TGCGCCAGCAGGCCTACAGGGTCTGTTCAGTCCGGGGAGCTGTTTTTT. Protein: CASRPTGSVQSGELFF.

The chain joins TRBV19 to TRBJ1-5, with no clear D. The CDR3 length is 15 residues. CDR1 is LNHDA, CDR2 SQIVND, per germline (reference sequence). The V end was cut by 2 bases, the J end by 0 bases, with 8 bases between. CDR3 loop: CASSINLSSNQPQHF. The CDR3 nucleotides are TGTGCCAGTAGTATAAATCTGAGTAGCAATCAGCCCCAGCATTTT.

The rearrangement joins TRBV7-9 to TRBJ2-5, with 8 bases that match TRBD1. V shed 2 bases and J 5 bases; nucleotides not matched to a gene: 7. This CDR3 region has 15 residues. Germline lookup yields CDR1 SEHNR and CDR2 FQNEAQ (reference sequence). The CDR3, as DNA: TGTGCCAGCAGCTTATTTACAGGGGGGAGGGAGACCCAGTACTTC. Encoded protein: CASSLFTGGRETQYF.